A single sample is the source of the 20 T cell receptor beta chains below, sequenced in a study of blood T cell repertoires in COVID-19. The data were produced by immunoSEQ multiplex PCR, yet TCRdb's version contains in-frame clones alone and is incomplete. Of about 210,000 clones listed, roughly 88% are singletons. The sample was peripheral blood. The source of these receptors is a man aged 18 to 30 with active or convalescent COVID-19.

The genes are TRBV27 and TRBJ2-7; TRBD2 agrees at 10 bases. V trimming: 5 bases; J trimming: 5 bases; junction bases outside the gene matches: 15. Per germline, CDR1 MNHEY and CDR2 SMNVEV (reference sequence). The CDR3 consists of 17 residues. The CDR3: CASSLSVRLAGVDEQYF. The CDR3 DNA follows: TGTGCCAGCAGTCTCAGCGTTAGGCTAGCGGGAGTGGACGAGCAGTACTTC.

The chain's CDR3 is CATEDSGDEKLFF. CDR3 DNA: TGTGCCACTGAGGACAGTGGGGATGAAAAACTGTTTTTT. The chain links TRBV24-1 to TRBJ1-4; D possibly corresponds to TRBD1 (6 bases). This CDR3 has 13 amino acids. Trimming left V 10 bases short and J 6 bases short, with 14 bases between. Germline lookup yields CDR1 KGHDR and CDR2 SFDVKD.

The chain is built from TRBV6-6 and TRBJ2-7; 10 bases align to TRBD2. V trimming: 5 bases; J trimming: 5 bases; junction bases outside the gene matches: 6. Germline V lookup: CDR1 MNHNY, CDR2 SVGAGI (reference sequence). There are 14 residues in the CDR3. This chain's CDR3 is CASSPSGRGDEQYF. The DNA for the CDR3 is TGTGCCAGCAGTCCCAGCGGGAGGGGCGACGAGCAGTACTTC.

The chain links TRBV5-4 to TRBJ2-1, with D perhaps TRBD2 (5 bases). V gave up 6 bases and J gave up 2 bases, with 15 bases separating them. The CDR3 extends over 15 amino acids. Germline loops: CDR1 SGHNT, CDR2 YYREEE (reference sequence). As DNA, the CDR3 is TGTGCCAGCAACAGCCAGGACTCCGCCTACAATGAGCAGTTCTTC. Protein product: CASNSQDSAYNEQFF.

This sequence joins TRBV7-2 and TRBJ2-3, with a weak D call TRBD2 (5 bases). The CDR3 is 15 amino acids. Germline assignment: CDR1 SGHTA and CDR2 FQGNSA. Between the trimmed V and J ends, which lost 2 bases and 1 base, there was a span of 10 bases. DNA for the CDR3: TGTGCCAGCAGCTTACGGGGTGGCCGCACAGATACGCAGTATTTT. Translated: CASSLRGGRTDTQYF. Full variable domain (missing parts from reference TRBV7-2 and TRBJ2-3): GAGVSQSPSNKVTEKGKDVELRCDPISGHTALYWYRQSLGQGLEFLIYFQGNSAPDKSGLPSDRFSAERTGGSVSTLTIQRTQQEDSAVYLCASSLRGGRTDTQYFGPGTRLTVL.

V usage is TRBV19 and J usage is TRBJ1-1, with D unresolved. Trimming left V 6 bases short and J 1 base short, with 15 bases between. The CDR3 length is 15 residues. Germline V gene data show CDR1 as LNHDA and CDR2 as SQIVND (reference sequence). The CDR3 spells CASSPGEGGNTEAFF. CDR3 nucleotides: TGTGCCAGTAGCCCTGGGGAGGGAGGGAACACTGAAGCTTTCTTT.

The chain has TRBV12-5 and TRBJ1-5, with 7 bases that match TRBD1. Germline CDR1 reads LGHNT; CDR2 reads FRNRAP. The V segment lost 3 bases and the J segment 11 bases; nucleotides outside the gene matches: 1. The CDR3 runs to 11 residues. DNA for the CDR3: TGTGCTAGTGGTTTCCAGGGGGCCCAGCATTTT. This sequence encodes CASGFQGAQHF.

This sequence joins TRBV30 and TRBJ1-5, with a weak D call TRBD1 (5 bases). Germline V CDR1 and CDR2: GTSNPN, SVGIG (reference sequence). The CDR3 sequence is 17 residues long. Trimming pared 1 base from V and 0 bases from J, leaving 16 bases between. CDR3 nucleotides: TGTGCCTGGAGTGCCGTGGGGGGGGATTATAGCAATCAGCCCCAGCATTTT. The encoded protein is CAWSAVGGDYSNQPQHF.

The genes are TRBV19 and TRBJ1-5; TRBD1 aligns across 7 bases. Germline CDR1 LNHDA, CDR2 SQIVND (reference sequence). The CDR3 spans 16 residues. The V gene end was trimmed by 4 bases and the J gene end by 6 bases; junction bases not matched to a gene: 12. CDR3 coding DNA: TGTGCCAGTAGTACCCACCCCGCCGACAGGGCTCAGCCCCAGCATTTT. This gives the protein CASSTHPADRAQPQHF.

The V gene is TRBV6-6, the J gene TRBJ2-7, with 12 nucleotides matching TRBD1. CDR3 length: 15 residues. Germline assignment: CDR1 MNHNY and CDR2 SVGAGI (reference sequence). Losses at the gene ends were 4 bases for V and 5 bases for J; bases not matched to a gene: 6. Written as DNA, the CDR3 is TGTGCCAGCAGTTCGGGACAGGGGGCGATACACGAGCAGTACTTC. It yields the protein CASSSGQGAIHEQYF.

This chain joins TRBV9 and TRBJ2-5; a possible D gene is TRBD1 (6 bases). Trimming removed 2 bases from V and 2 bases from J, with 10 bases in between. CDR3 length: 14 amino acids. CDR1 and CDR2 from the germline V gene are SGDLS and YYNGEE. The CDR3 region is CASSVGQPQETQYF. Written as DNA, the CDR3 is TGTGCCAGCAGCGTTGGACAGCCACAAGAGACCCAGTACTTC.

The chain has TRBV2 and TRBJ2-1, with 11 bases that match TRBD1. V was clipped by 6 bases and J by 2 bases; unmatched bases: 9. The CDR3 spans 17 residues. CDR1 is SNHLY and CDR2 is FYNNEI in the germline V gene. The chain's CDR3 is CASRNLRTGGTYNEQFF. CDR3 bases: TGTGCCAGCAGGAACCTTCGGACAGGGGGCACCTACAATGAGCAGTTCTTC.

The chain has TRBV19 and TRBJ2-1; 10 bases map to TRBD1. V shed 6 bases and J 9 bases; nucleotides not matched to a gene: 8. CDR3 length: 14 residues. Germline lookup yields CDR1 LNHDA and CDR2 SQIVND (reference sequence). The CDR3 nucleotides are TGTGCCAGTAGCACCACCGGGACAGGGGCTGAGCAGTTCTTC. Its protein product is CASSTTGTGAEQFF.

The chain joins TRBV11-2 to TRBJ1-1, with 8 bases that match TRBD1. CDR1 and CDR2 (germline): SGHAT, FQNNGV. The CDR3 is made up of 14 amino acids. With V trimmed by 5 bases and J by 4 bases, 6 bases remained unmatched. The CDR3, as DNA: TGTGCCAGCAGCCCTACCACAGGGGGCACTGAAGCTTTCTTT. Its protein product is CASSPTTGGTEAFF.

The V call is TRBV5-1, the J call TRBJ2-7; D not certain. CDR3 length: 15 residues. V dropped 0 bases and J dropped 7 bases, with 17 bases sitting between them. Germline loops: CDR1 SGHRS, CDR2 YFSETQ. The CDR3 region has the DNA TGCGCCAGCAGCTTGGTTTCTGGGCCGGATGGAGAGCAGTACTTC. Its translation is CASSLVSGPDGEQYF.

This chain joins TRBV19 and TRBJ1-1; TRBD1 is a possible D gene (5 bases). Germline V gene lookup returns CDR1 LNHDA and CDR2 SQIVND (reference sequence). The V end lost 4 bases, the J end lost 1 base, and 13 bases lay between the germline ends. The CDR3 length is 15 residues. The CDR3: CASSTRGPKNTEAFF. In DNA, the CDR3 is TGTGCCAGTAGTACAAGGGGCCCCAAGAACACTGAAGCTTTCTTT.

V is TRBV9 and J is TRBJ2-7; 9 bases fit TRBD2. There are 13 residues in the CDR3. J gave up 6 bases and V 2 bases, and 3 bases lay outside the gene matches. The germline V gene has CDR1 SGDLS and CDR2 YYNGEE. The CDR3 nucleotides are TGTGCCAGCAGCGTTTTGACTAGCGGCGAGCAGTACTTC. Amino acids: CASSVLTSGEQYF.

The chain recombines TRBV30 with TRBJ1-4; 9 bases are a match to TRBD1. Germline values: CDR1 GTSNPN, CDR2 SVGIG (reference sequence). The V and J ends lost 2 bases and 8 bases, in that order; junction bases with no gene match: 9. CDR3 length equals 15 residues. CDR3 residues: CAWSRIQGAGEKLFF. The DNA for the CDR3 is TGTGCCTGGAGTCGCATACAGGGGGCAGGGGAAAAACTGTTTTTT.

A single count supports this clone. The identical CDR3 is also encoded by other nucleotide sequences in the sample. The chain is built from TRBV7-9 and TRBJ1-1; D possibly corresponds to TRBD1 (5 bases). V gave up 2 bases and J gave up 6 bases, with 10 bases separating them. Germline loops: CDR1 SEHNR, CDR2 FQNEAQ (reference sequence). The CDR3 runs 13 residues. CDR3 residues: CASSLQGAAEAFF. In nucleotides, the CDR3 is TGTGCCAGCAGCTTACAGGGTGCCGCTGAAGCTTTCTTT.

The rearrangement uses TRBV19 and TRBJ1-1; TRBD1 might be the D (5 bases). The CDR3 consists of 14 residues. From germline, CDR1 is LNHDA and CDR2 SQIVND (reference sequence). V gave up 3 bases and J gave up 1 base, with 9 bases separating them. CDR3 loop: CASSMGGWNTEAFF. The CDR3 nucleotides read TGTGCCAGTAGTATGGGGGGATGGAACACTGAAGCTTTCTTT.